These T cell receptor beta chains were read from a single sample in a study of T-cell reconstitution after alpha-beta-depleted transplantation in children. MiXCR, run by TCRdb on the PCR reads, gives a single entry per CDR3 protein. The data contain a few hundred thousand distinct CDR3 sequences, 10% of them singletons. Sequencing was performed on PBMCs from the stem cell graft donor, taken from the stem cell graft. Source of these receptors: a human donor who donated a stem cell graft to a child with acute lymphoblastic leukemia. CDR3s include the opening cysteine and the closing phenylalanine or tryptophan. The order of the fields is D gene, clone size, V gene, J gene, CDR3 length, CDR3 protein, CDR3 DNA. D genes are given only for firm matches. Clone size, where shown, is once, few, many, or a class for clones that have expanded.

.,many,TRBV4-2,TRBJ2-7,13,CASSPETSGEQYF,TGTGCCAGCAGCCCCGAGACTAGTGGGGAGCAGTACTTC
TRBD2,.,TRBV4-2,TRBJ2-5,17,CASSPASGLAGEETQYF,TGTGCCAGCAGCCCAGCCTCGGGACTAGCGGGAGAAGAGACCCAGTACTTC
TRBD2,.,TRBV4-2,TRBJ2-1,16,CASSQTGTSSYNEQFF,TGTGCCAGCAGCCAAACCGGGACTAGCAGTTACAATGAGCAGTTCTTC
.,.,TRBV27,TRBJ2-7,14,CASSARGQSYEQYF,TGTGCCAGCAGTGCTCGAGGGCAGTCGTACGAGCAGTACTTC
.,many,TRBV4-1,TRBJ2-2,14,CASSQNTGTGELFF,TGCGCCAGCAGCCAAAATACCGGGACCGGGGAGCTGTTTTTT
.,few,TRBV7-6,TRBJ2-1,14,CASVASVSYNEQFF,TGTGCCAGCGTAGCCAGCGTTTCCTACAATGAGCAGTTCTTC
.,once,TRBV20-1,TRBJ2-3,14,CSALEGSSTDTQYF,TGCAGTGCACTAGAGGGGTCTAGCACAGATACGCAGTATTTT
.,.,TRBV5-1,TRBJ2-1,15,CASSLAPDSSNEQFF,TGCGCCAGCAGCTTGGCCCCGGATAGCTCGAATGAGCAGTTCTTC
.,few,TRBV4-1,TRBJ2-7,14,CASSQGGGYYEQYF,TGCGCCAGCAGCCAAGGTGGCGGGTACTACGAGCAGTACTTC
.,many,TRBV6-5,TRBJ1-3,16,CASSYSSGSSGNTIYF,TGTGCCAGCAGTTACTCATCAGGATCCTCTGGAAACACCATATATTTT
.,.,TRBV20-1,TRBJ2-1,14,CSARVSQGLNEQFF,TGCAGTGCTAGAGTGAGTCAGGGGCTCAATGAGCAGTTCTTC
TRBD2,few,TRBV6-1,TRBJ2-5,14,CASNHRTSSKTQYF,TGTGCCAGCAACCACCGGACTAGCAGCAAGACCCAGTACTTC
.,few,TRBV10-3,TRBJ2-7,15,CAISDVGRNSYEQYF,TGTGCCATCAGTGATGTAGGGCGCAACTCCTACGAGCAGTACTTC
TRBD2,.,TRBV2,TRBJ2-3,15,CASSGGLARTDTQYF,TGTGCCAGCAGTGGGGGACTAGCCCGCACAGATACGCAGTATTTT
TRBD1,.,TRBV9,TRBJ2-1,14,CASSGRTGYNEQFF,TGTGCCAGCAGCGGCAGGACAGGATACAATGAGCAGTTCTTC
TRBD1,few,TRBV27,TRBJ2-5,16,CASSSSGTGEGETQYF,TGTGCCAGCAGTTCCTCCGGGACAGGCGAGGGAGAGACCCAGTACTTC
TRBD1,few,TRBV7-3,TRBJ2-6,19,CASSIQTGGVSSGANVLTF,TGTGCCAGCAGCATACAGACAGGGGGCGTATCATCTGGGGCCAACGTCCTGACTTTC
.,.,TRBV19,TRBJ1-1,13,CASGVSTRTEAFF,TGTGCCAGTGGGGTCTCGACGCGGACTGAAGCTTTCTTT
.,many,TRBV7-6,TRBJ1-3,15,CASAIGPYSGNTIYF,TGTGCCAGTGCAATCGGGCCTTACTCTGGAAACACCATATATTTT
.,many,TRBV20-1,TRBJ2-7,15,CSLSGPLRGSYEQYF,TGCAGTCTCTCTGGTCCCTTACGCGGTTCCTACGAGCAGTACTTC
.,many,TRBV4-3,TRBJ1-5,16,CASSQDWQHSNQPQHF,TGCGCCAGCAGCCAAGATTGGCAGCATAGCAATCAGCCCCAGCATTTT
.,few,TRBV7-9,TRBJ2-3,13,CARGPLGEGAQYF,TGTGCTCGGGGTCCTCTTGGGGAAGGGGCGCAGTATTTT
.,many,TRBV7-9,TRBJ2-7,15,CASSTSTGIPYEQYF,TGTGCCAGCAGCACCTCGACAGGTATCCCCTACGAGCAGTACTTC
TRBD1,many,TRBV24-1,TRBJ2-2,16,CATSDSWDSLTGELFF,TGTGCCACCAGTGATTCTTGGGACAGTCTCACCGGGGAGCTGTTTTTT